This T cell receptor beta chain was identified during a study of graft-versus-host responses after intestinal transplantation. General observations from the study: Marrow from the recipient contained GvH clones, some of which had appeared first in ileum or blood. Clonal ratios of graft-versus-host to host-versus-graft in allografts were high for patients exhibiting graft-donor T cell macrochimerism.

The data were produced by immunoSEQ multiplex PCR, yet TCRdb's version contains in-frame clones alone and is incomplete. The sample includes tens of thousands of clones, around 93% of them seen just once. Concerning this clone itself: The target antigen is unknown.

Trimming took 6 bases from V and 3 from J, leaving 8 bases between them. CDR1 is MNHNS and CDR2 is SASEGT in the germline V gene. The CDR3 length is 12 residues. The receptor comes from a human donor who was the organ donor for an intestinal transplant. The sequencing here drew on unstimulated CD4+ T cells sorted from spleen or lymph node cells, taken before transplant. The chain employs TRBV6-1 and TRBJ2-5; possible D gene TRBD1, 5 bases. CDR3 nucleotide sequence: TGTGCCAGCAGATCGACAGAAGAGACCCAGTACTTC. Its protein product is CASRSTEETQYF.